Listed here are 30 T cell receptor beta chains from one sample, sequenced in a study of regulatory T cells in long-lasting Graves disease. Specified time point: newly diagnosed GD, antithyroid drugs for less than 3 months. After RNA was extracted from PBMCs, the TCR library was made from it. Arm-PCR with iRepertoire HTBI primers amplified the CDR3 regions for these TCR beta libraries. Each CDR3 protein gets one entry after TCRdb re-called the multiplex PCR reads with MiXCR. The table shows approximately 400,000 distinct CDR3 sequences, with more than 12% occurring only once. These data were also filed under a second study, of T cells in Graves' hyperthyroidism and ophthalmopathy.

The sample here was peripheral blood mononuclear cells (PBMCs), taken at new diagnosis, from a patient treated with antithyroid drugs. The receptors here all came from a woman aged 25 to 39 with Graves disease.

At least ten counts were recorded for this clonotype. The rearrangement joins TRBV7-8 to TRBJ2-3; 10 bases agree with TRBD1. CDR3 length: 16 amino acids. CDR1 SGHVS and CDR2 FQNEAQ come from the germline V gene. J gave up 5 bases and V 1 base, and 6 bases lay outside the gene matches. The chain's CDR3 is CASSLVTGGAGDTQYF. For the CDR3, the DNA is TGTGCCAGCAGCTTAGTGACAGGGGGCGCAGGAGATACGCAGTATTTT.

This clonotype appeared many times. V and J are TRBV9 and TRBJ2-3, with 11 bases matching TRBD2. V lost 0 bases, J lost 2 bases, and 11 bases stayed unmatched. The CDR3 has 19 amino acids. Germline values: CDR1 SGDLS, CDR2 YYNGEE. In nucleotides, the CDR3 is TGTGCCAGCAGCGTAGGTAGCGGGAGGGCCCGCCTCATCACAGATACGCAGTATTTT. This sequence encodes CASSVGSGRARLITDTQYF.

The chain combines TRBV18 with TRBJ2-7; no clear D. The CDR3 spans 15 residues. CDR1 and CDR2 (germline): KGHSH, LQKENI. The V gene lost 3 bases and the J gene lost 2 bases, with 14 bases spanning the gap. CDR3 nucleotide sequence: TGTGCCAGCTCACCTCGGACGGGCATTCCCTACGAGCAGTACTTC. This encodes CASSPRTGIPYEQYF.

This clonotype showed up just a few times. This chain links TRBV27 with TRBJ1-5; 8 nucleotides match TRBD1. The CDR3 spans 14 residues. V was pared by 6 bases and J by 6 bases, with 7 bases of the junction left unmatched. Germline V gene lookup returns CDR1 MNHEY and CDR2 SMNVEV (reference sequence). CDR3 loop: CASRETGETQPQHF. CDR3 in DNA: TGTGCCAGCAGAGAGACAGGGGAAACTCAGCCCCAGCATTTT.

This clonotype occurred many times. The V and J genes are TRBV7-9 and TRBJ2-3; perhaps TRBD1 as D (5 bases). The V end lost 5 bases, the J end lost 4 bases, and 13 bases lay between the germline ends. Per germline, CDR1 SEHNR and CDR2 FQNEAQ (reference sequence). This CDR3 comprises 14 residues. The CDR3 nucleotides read TGTGCCAGCAGCCCGCGGTGGGGCTCAGATACGCAGTATTTT. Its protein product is CASSPRWGSDTQYF.

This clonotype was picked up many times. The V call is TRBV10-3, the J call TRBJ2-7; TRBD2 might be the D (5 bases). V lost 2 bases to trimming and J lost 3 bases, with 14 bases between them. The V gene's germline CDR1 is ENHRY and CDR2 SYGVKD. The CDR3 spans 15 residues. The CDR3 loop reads CAISEERVRVYEQYF. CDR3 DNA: TGTGCCATCAGTGAGGAGAGGGTAAGAGTCTACGAGCAGTACTTC.

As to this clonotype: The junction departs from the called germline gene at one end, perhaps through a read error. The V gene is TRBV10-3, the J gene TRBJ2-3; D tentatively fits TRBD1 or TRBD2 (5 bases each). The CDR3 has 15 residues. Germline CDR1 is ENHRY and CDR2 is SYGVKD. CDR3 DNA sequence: TGTGCCAGCAGTCGGGACGCGGGTTCTACAGATACGCAGTATTTT. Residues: CASSRDAGSTDTQYF.

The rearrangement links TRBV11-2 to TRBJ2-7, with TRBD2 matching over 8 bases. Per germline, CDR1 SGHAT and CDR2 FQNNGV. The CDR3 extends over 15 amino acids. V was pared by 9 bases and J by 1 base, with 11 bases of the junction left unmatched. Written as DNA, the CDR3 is TGTGCCAGTGGAGCGGGAGTCCGGGGTTCCTACGAGCAGTACTTC. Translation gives CASGAGVRGSYEQYF.

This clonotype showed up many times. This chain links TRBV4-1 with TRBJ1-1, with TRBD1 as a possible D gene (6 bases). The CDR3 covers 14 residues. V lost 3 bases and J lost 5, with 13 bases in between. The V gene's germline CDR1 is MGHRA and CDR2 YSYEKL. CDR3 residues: CASSHETRGTEAFF. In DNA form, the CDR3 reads TGCGCCAGCAGCCATGAAACAAGGGGGACTGAAGCTTTCTTT.

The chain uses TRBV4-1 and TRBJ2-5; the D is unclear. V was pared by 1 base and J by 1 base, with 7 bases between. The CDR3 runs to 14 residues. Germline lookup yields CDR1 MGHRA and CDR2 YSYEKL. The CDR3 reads CASSQGAPQETQYF. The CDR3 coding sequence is TGCGCCAGCAGCCAAGGGGCACCCCAAGAGACCCAGTACTTC.

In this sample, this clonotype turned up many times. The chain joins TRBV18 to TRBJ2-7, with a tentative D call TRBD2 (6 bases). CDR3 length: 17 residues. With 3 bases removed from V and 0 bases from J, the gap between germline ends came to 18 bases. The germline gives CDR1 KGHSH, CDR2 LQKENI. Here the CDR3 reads CASSPSGIADVSYEQYF. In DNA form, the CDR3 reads TGTGCCAGCTCACCGAGTGGTATAGCGGACGTCTCCTACGAGCAGTACTTC. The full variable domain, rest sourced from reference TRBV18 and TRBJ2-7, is NAGVMQNPRHLVRRRGQEARLRCSPMKGHSHVYWYRQLPEEGLKFMVYLQKENIIDESGMPKERFSAEFPKEGPSILRIQQVVRGDSAAYFCASSPSGIADVSYEQYFGPGTRLTVT.

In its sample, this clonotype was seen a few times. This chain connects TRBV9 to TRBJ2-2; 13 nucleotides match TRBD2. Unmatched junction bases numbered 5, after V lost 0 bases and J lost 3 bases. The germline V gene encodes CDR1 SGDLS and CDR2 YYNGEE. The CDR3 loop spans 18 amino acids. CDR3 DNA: TGTGCCAGCAGCGTAGAACTAGCGGGAGGGCCGGACACCGGGGAGCTGTTTTTT. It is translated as CASSVELAGGPDTGELFF.

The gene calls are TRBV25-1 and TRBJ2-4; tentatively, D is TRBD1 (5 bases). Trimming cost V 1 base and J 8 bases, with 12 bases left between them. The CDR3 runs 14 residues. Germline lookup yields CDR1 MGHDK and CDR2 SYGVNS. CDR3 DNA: TGTGCCAGCAGTGAATTAGGGGTTTCGGACATTCAGTACTTC. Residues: CASSELGVSDIQYF.

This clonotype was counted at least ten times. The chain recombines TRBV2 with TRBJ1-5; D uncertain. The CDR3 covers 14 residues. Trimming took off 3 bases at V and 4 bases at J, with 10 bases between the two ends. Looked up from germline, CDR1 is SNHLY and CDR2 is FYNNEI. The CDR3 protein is CASSDFGINQPQHF. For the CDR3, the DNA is TGTGCCAGCAGTGATTTCGGGATAAATCAGCCCCAGCATTTT.

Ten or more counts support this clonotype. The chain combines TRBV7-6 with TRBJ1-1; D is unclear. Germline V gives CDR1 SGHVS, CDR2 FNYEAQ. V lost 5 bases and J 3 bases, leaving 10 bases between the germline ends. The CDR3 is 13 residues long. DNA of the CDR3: TGTGCCAGCAGCCCCGCCGGGTACACTGAAGCTTTCTTT. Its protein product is CASSPAGYTEAFF.

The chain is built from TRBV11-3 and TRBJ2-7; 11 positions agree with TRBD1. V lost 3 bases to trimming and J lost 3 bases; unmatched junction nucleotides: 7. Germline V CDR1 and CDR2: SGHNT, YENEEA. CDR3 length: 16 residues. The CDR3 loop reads CASSFDGTGGFYEQYF. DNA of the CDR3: TGTGCCAGCAGCTTTGATGGGACAGGGGGATTCTACGAGCAGTACTTC.

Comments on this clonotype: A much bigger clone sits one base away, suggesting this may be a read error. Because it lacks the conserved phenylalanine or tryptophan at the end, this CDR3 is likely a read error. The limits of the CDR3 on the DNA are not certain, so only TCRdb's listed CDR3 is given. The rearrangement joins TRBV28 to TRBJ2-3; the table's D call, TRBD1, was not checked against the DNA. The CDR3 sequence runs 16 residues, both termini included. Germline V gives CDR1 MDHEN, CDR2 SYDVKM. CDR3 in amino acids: CASSPPRTGAPYEQYS.

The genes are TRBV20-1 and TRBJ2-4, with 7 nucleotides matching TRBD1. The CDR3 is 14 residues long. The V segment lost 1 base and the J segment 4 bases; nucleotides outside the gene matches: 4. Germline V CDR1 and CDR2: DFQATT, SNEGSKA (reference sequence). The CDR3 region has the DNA TGCAGTGCTAGAGCCGAGGGACAGAAAAACATTCAGTACTTC. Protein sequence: CSARAEGQKNIQYF.

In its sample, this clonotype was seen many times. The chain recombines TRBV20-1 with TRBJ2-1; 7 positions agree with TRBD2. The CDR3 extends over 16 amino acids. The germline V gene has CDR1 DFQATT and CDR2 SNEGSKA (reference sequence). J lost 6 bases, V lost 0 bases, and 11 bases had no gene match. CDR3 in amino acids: CSARDIGLGTSNEQFF. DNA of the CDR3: TGCAGTGCTAGAGATATCGGACTAGGAACAAGCAATGAGCAGTTCTTC.

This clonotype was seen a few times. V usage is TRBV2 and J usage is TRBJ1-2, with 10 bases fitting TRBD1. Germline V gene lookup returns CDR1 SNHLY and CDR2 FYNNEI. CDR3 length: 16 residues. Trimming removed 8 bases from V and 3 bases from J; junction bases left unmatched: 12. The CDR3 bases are TGTGCCAGCTGGCGACAGGGGGCGCAGTCTGACTATGGCTACACCTTC. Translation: CASWRQGAQSDYGYTF.

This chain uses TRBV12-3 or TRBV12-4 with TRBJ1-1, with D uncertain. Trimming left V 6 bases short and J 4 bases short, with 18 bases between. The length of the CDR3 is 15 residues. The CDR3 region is CASRNREGMGTEAFF. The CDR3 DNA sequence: TGTGCCAGCAGGAATAGAGAGGGAATGGGCACTGAAGCTTTCTTT.

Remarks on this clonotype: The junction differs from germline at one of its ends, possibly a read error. CDR3 region: CASSLRPETYEKLFF. The CDR3 bases are TGTGCCAGCAGCTTAAGGCCCGAAACTTATGAAAAACTGTTTTTT. The chain has TRBV7-9 and TRBJ1-4; D gene unclear. The CDR3 is made up of 15 amino acids. The germline gives CDR1 SEHNR, CDR2 FQNEAQ (reference sequence).

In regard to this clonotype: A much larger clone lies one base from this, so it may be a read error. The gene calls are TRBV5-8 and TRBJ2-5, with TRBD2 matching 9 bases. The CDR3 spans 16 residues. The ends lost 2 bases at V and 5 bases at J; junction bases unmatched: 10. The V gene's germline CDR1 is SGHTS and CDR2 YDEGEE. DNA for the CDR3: TGTGCCAGCAGCTTTCCCGGCGGGAGGGCCTTGGAGACCCAGTACTTC. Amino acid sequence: CASSFPGGRALETQYF.

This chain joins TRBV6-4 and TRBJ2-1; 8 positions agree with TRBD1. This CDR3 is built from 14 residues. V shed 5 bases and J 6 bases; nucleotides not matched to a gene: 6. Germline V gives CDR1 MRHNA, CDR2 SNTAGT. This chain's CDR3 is CASSYTGQGNEQFF. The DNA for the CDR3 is TGTGCCAGCAGTTACACCGGACAGGGCAATGAGCAGTTCTTC.

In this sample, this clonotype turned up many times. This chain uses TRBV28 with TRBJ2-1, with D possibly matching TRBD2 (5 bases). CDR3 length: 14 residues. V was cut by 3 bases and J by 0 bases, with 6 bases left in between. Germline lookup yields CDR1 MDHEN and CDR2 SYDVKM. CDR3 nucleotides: TGTGCCAGCAGTTTGGGGAGCTCCTACAATGAGCAGTTCTTC. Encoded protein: CASSLGSSYNEQFF.

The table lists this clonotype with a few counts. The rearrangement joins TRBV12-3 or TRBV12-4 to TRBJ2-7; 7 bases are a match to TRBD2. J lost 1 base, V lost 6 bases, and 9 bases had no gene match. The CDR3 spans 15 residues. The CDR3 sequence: CASSPRRESSYEQYF. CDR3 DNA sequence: TGTGCCAGCAGCCCGCGGCGGGAGAGTTCCTACGAGCAGTACTTC.

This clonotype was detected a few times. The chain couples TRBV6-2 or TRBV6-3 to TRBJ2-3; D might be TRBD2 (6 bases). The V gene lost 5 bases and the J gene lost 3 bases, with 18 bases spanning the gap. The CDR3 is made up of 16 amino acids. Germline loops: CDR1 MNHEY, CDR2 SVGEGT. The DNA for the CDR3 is TGTGCCAGCAGTGAAGCAACGGGAGAAGGGACAGATACGCAGTATTTT. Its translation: CASSEATGEGTDTQYF.

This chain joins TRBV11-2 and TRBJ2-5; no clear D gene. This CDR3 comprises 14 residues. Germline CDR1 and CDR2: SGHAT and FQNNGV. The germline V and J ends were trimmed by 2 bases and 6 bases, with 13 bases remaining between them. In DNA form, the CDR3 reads TGTGCCAGCAGCTTAAGCCTGCAGGCTAAGACCCAGTACTTC. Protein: CASSLSLQAKTQYF.

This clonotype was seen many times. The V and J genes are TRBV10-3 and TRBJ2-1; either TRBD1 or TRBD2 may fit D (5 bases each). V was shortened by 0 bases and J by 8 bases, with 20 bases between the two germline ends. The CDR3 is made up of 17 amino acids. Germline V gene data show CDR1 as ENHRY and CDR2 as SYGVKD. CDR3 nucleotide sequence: TGTGCCATCAGTGAGTCAAGGGACCCGATTCCCCTCCATGAGCAGTTCTTC. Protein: CAISESRDPIPLHEQFF.

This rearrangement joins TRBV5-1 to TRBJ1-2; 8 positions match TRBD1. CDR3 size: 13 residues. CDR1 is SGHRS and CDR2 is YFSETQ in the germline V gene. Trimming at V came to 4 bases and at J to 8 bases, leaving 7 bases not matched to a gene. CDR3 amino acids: CASSPDRAEGYTF. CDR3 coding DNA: TGCGCCAGCAGCCCGGACAGGGCCGAGGGCTACACCTTC.